One sample yielded the 6 T cell receptor beta chains listed below, sequenced in a study of CD8 T cells in Susac syndrome. Random hexamers were used to reverse transcribe an amount of about 0.45 to 1 ug RNA. TCRdb analysed the immunoSEQ multiplex PCR reads with MiXCR anew, one entry per CDR3 protein. The sample has some 150,000 distinct CDR3 sequences; 95% to 96% are singletons. Sequenced input: CD8+ T cells from PBMCs. These TCRs come from a human donor with multiple sclerosis.

The gene calls are TRBV7-9 and TRBJ1-1; a weak D match, TRBD1 (6 bases). Trimming took off 4 bases at V and 4 bases at J, with 13 bases between the two ends. Germline V gives CDR1 SEHNR, CDR2 FQNEAQ (reference sequence). The CDR3 runs to 14 residues. CDR3 region: CASSSQGRVTEAFF. The DNA for the CDR3 is TGTGCCAGCAGCTCACAGGGACGGGTCACTGAAGCTTTCTTT. The complete variable domain, with remaining parts taken from reference TRBV7-9 and TRBJ1-1, reads DTGVSQNPRHKITKRGQNVTFRCDPISEHNRLYWYRQTLGQGPEFLTYFQNEAQLEKSRLLSDRFSAERPKGSFSTLEIQRTEQGDSAMYLCASSSQGRVTEAFFGQGTRLTVV.

The J gene is TRBJ2-7, the V gene TRBV5-6, with unresolved D. The germline V gene has CDR1 SGHDT and CDR2 YYEEEE. The V end lost 4 bases, the J end lost 2 bases, and 13 bases lay between the germline ends. The CDR3 covers 14 residues. CDR3 loop: CASSLGLSTYEQYF. CDR3 nucleotide sequence: TGTGCCAGCAGCCTTGGGCTAAGCACCTACGAGCAGTACTTC.

V is TRBV9 and J is TRBJ2-7, with a weak D call TRBD2 (6 bases). The V and J ends lost 3 bases and 0 bases respectively, with 10 bases between them. Germline-derived CDR1 and CDR2 are SGDLS and YYNGEE. The CDR3 runs to 14 residues. The CDR3 region has the DNA TGTGCCAGCAGCGATTGGGGGGACTCCTACGAGCAGTACTTC. Translation gives CASSDWGDSYEQYF.

CDR3 region: CASTAEAGGNTEAFF. The CDR3 DNA sequence: TGTGCCAGCACCGCCGAGGCAGGGGGTAACACTGAAGCTTTCTTT. The chain employs TRBV9 and TRBJ1-1, with 7 bases that match TRBD1. J gave up 2 bases and V 6 bases, and 10 bases lay outside the gene matches. Per germline, CDR1 SGDLS and CDR2 YYNGEE. The CDR3 loop spans 15 amino acids.

The V gene is TRBV12-3 or TRBV12-4, the J gene TRBJ2-1, with no clear D. The CDR3 totals 14 residues. The germline V and J ends were trimmed by 2 bases and 5 bases, with 10 bases remaining between them. CDR3 loop: CASSLSPTNNEQFF. The DNA of the CDR3 is TGTGCCAGCAGTTTATCACCGACGAACAATGAGCAGTTCTTC.

The genes are TRBV7-8 and TRBJ1-2; 8 bases agree with TRBD1. V dropped 1 base and J dropped 4; count of bases not matched to a gene: 8. The germline CDR1 and CDR2 sequences are SGHVS and FQNEAQ. The CDR3 spans 16 residues. The CDR3 protein is CASSLDRGTAGYGYTF. The DNA for the CDR3 is TGTGCCAGCAGCTTAGACAGGGGGACTGCAGGCTATGGCTACACCTTC.